The sequence of this T cell receptor (beta chain) was determined in a study of T cell responses to AZD1222 COVID-19 vaccine. Sequencing used immunoSEQ multiplex PCR; TCRdb keeps in-frame clones, though not all of them. The table records 150,000 or so clones, roughly 89% of them present only once. CDR1 SGHKS and CDR2 YYEKEE come from the germline V gene (reference sequence). V was clipped by 4 bases and J by 2 bases, with 9 bases between them. The CDR3 loop spans 13 amino acids. The chain uses TRBV5-5 and TRBJ1-1; D is unresolved. The source was peripheral blood, collected on day 0 of AZD1222 vaccination. The sequence was collected from an adult in good health. CDR3 sequence (DNA): TGTGCCAGCAGCCGAAGCAAAAACACTGAAGCTTTCTTT. This encodes CASSRSKNTEAFF.